This TCR beta chain comes out of a study of cytomegalovirus exposure and HLA in healthy donors. Study context: When roughly 420 donors were genotyped, around 77% of them were found to fall in the Caucasian-associated ancestry cluster.

The PCR employed 60 Vbeta primers together with 13 Jbeta primers. As originally analysed: It was a later analysis that counted roughly 80 million unique TCR beta chains, of which around 11 million were shared. Profiled with immunoSEQ multiplex PCR; TCRdb holds only in-frame clones, not every one. The V and J calls and the clone size are those of that table, but D and trimming were determined from the DNA. The sample lists over 100,000 clones, 84% seen once, with just under 3% in the top ten. About this clone: Antigen unknown.

The CDR3 spans 14 residues. V lost 1 base and J 0 bases, leaving 3 bases between the germline ends. The germline gives CDR1 SGHAT, CDR2 FQNNGV. Study-wide points: A prior analysis recorded that most TCR beta V segments were productive about 87% or about 30% of the time.

This chain uses TRBV11-2 with TRBJ1-4; D ambiguous. The sequence was obtained from a woman aged 18 to 35 in good health and CMV-seropositive. The source material was PBMCs. Here the CDR3 DNA reads TGTGCCAGCAGCTTAGCAACAACTAATGAAAAACTGTTTTTT. Translating gives CASSLATTNEKLFF.